The 18 T cell receptor beta chains below were found in one sample sequenced in a study of blood T cell repertoires in COVID-19. Clones were read by immunoSEQ multiplex PCR, and TCRdb kept only the in-frame ones, dropping some. The repertoire holds 120,000 to 150,000 clones, around 80% seen once, with 4.2% in the top ten. The sequenced material came from peripheral blood. These TCRs come from a man in his fifties or sixties with acute or convalescent COVID-19.

V gene TRBV18 combines with J gene TRBJ2-3; no firm D call. Germline loops: CDR1 KGHSH, CDR2 LQKENI. The CDR3 runs to 14 residues. Trimming shortened V by 8 bases and J by 1 base, and 13 bases separated the two germline ends. CDR3 sequence: CASLSRVGTDTQYF. DNA of the CDR3: TGTGCCAGCCTATCGCGAGTCGGCACAGATACGCAGTATTTT.

The chain carries TRBV7-8 and TRBJ1-5; D not certain. CDR1 and CDR2 (germline): SGHVS, FQNEAQ. Trimming removed 4 bases at V and 0 bases at J, with 13 bases between. This CDR3 has 16 residues. This CDR3 is CASSSWTGSSNQPQHF. As DNA, the CDR3 is TGTGCCAGCAGCTCCTGGACGGGGTCTAGCAATCAGCCCCAGCATTTT.

The chain has TRBV19 and TRBJ2-1, with 9 bases that match TRBD2. The CDR3 length is 17 residues. V shed 3 bases and J 7 bases; nucleotides not matched to a gene: 13. Germline V lookup: CDR1 LNHDA, CDR2 SQIVND (reference sequence). The CDR3 sequence: CASSIGALAGIRNEQFF. CDR3 nucleotide sequence: TGTGCCAGTAGTATCGGCGCTCTAGCGGGGATTCGAAATGAGCAGTTCTTC.

This clone appeared many times. The J gene is TRBJ2-1, the V gene TRBV7-8; 8 nucleotides match TRBD2. The germline gives CDR1 SGHVS, CDR2 FQNEAQ. V was pared by 5 bases and J by 2 bases, with 14 bases of the junction left unmatched. The CDR3 has 18 amino acids. The chain's CDR3 is CASSPYGGGSGTYNEQFF. The DNA for the CDR3 is TGTGCCAGCAGCCCATATGGCGGGGGTAGCGGGACCTACAATGAGCAGTTCTTC. The full variable domain, completed using reference TRBV7-8 and TRBJ2-1, is GAGVSQSPRYKVAKRGQDVALRCDPISGHVSLFWYQQALGQGPEFLTYFQNEAQLDKSGLPSDRFFAERPEGSVSTLKIQRTQQEDSAVYLCASSPYGGGSGTYNEQFFGPGTRLTVL.

The V call is TRBV6-5, the J call TRBJ2-3, with 7 bases identical to TRBD2. The J segment lost 4 bases and the V segment lost 7 bases, leaving 11 bases of the junction unmatched. In germline, CDR1 is MNHEY, CDR2 SVGAGI. The CDR3 covers 15 residues. As DNA, the CDR3 is TGTGCCAGCACGTTTCTAGCGGAGGGAGCAGATACGCAGTATTTT. It codes for CASTFLAEGADTQYF.

This chain joins TRBV7-2 and TRBJ2-3; D remains ambiguous. This CDR3 is built from 13 residues. Trimming left V 0 bases short and J 5 bases short, with 6 bases between. CDR1 SGHTA and CDR2 FQGNSA come from the germline V gene. The CDR3 nucleotides are TGTGCCAGCAGCTTAGCGGCAGGAGATACGCAGTATTTT. Encoded protein: CASSLAAGDTQYF.

The rearrangement links TRBV19 to TRBJ1-2, with a possible D match to TRBD1 (5 bases). The V and J ends lost 1 base and 4 bases respectively, with 7 bases between them. Germline-derived CDR1 and CDR2 are LNHDA and SQIVND (reference sequence). The CDR3 extends over 13 amino acids. CDR3 nucleotide sequence: TGTGCCAGTAGTATAGCAGGGCTCTATGGCTACACCTTC. Amino acid sequence: CASSIAGLYGYTF.

J is TRBJ1-2 and V is TRBV28; possible D gene TRBD1, 5 bases. Trimming took 6 bases from V and 8 from J, leaving 16 bases between them. The length of the CDR3 is 13 residues. The germline gives CDR1 MDHEN, CDR2 SYDVKM. The CDR3 here is CASRPPGYTGYTF. CDR3 coding DNA: TGTGCCAGCAGACCCCCAGGGTATACGGGCTACACCTTC.

This clone was counted only a few times. The chain employs TRBV19 and TRBJ1-6; possibly TRBD1 for D (6 bases). V lost 8 bases, J lost 10 bases, and 15 bases lay in between. CDR1 is LNHDA, CDR2 SQIVND, per germline (reference sequence). This CDR3 region has 13 residues. CDR3 loop: CASSTGLRSPLHF. CDR3 coding DNA: TGTGCCAGTTCAACAGGGTTGAGATCACCCCTCCACTTT.

V and J are TRBV19 and TRBJ2-5; TRBD2 matches 15 bases. J lost 5 bases, V lost 5 bases, and 6 bases had no gene match. Germline loops: CDR1 LNHDA, CDR2 SQIVND (reference sequence). CDR3 size: 16 residues. The CDR3 nucleotides are TGTGCCAGTAGTGCAAGGACTAGCGGGAGGGTCGAGACCCAGTACTTC. It encodes CASSARTSGRVETQYF.

The chain carries TRBV15 and TRBJ1-2; 10 positions agree with TRBD1. J gave up 1 base and V 2 bases, and 4 bases lay outside the gene matches. This CDR3 contains 16 residues. Germline V CDR1 and CDR2: LNHNV, YYDKDF (reference sequence). This CDR3 is CATSRKRTGGNYGYTF. The CDR3 DNA is TGTGCCACCAGCAGAAAACGGACAGGGGGTAACTATGGCTACACCTTC.

This clone was recorded once. V gene TRBV5-1 combines with J gene TRBJ1-3, with TRBD1 identical over 9 bases. With V trimmed by 4 bases and J by 0 bases, 8 bases remained unmatched. CDR3 length: 17 residues. The germline V gene encodes CDR1 SGHRS and CDR2 YFSETQ. CDR3 in DNA: TGCGCCAGCAGCCCCTCGACAGGGGGTCTCTCTGGAAACACCATATATTTT. This encodes CASSPSTGGLSGNTIYF.

This clone has a single count. This chain links TRBV7-6 with TRBJ2-5; D gene ambiguous. The V end lost 0 bases, the J end lost 4 bases, and 6 bases lay between the germline ends. The CDR3 has 13 amino acids. Germline lookup yields CDR1 SGHVS and CDR2 FNYEAQ. CDR3 residues: CASSLAPGETQYF. CDR3 DNA sequence: TGTGCCAGCAGCTTAGCCCCGGGAGAGACCCAGTACTTC. Full variable domain (missing parts from reference TRBV7-6 and TRBJ2-5): GAGVSQSPRYKVTKRGQDVALRCDPISGHVSLYWYRQALGQGPEFLTYFNYEAQQDKSGLPNDRFSAERPEGSISTLTIQRTEQRDSAMYRCASSLAPGETQYFGPGTRLLVL.

V is TRBV6-1 and J is TRBJ1-2; D not certain. The germline V gene has CDR1 MNHNS and CDR2 SASEGT. The CDR3 sequence is 12 residues long. Trimming stripped 2 bases from V and 5 bases from J, with 6 bases between. The CDR3 sequence: CASSERRYGYTF. The DNA of the CDR3 is TGTGCCAGCAGTGAAAGGAGGTATGGCTACACCTTC.

This rearrangement joins TRBV18 to TRBJ1-5; a weak D match, TRBD1 (5 bases). The V end was cut by 2 bases, the J end by 4 bases, with 9 bases between. The CDR3 is 14 amino acids. CDR1 is KGHSH, CDR2 LQKENI, per germline. The CDR3 is CASSPIQENQPQHF. The DNA of the CDR3 is TGTGCCAGCTCACCAATACAGGAAAATCAGCCCCAGCATTTT. The variable domain in full, completed from reference TRBV18 and TRBJ1-5, reads NAGVMQNPRHLVRRRGQEARLRCSPMKGHSHVYWYRQLPEEGLKFMVYLQKENIIDESGMPKERFSAEFPKEGPSILRIQQVVRGDSAAYFCASSPIQENQPQHFGDGTRLSIL.

The DNA for the CDR3 is TGTGCCAGCAGCTTGGCCGGGGGGCGGGCCGGGGAGCTGTTTTTT. This gives the protein CASSLAGGRAGELFF. This chain links TRBV5-4 with TRBJ2-2; perhaps TRBD2 as D (7 bases). Trimming pared 0 bases from V and 6 bases from J, leaving 12 bases between. Germline CDR1 SGHNT, CDR2 YYREEE (reference sequence). The CDR3 is 15 amino acids. The full variable domain, its missing parts supplied by reference TRBV5-4 and TRBJ2-2, is ETGVTQSPTHLIKTRGQQVTLRCSSQSGHNTVSWYQQALGQGPQFIFQYYREEENGRGNFPPRFSGLQFPNYSSELNVNALELDDSALYLCASSLAGGRAGELFFGEGSRLTVL.

The V gene is TRBV12-5, the J gene TRBJ2-7; 7 nucleotides agree with TRBD2. The CDR3 covers 13 residues. Germline CDR1 and CDR2: LGHNT and FRNRAP. Trimming cost V 1 base and J 6 bases; bases outside gene matches: 3. The CDR3: CASGLDWGGEQYF. The CDR3 DNA follows: TGTGCTAGTGGTTTGGACTGGGGGGGCGAGCAGTACTTC.

This clone was counted only a few times. CDR3 in amino acids: CASGGLASYEQYF. The CDR3 nucleotides are TGCGCCAGCGGGGGACTAGCTTCCTACGAGCAGTACTTC. V gene TRBV10-2 combines with J gene TRBJ2-7; TRBD2 matches 9 bases. The CDR3 is 13 residues long. The V gene end was trimmed by 8 bases and the J gene end by 1 base; junction bases not matched to a gene: 3. Looked up from germline, CDR1 is WSHSY and CDR2 is SAAADI.